These T cell receptor beta chains were read from a single sample in a study of T cells after yellow fever vaccination. TCRdb fed the 5' RACE reads into MiXCR, producing one record per CDR3 protein. In the table there are some 250,000 distinct CDR3 sequences, approximately 3.5% of which are singletons. Material: PBMCs, obtained 15 days after the yellow fever booster vaccination. The origin of the receptors is a man aged 18 to 29 who received the YFV17D yellow fever vaccine. Both conserved end residues are part of each CDR3. The D gene is left open where the match is weak. The listing skips clone size in some rows; elsewhere it reads once, few, many or a size class.

j_call v_call clone_size d_call cdr3_length cdr3_nt cdr3_aa
TRBJ1-1 TRBV5-1 many TRBD1 14 TGCGCCAGCAGCTCGGGGGACAGCCCGAATGAAGCTTTCTTT CASSSGDSPNEAFF
TRBJ2-3 TRBV7-2 NA NA 12 TGTGCCAGGAGCCCTATGGGGGATACGCAGTATTTT CARSPMGDTQYF
TRBJ2-1 TRBV6-2/TRBV6-3 many NA 14 TGTGCCAGCAGTTACTTCGCAAGTTACAATGAGCAGTTCTTC CASSYFASYNEQFF
TRBJ2-3 TRBV4-3 many TRBD1 14 TGCGCCAGCAGCCAAAAGACAGGGCATAATACGCAGTATTTT CASSQKTGHNTQYF
TRBJ1-4 TRBV7-9 many TRBD1 15 TGTGCCAGCAGCCCCGGGACAGGGACTAATGAAAAACTGTTTTTT CASSPGTGTNEKLFF
TRBJ2-3 TRBV9 many TRBD2 15 TGTGCCAGCAGCCTCGGGAGGGGAGCAACAGATACGCAGTATTTT CASSLGRGATDTQYF
TRBJ1-2 TRBV7-9 many NA 12 TGTGCCAGCAGCTTCAGGGGTGAAGGCTACACCTTC CASSFRGEGYTF
TRBJ1-1 TRBV21-1 many NA 8 TGTGCCAGCACCGGGGGGTTCTTT CASTGGFF
TRBJ2-5 TRBV10-3 many NA 14 TGTGCCATCAGCGAGAGGGCTAACCAAGAGACCCAGTACTTC CAISERANQETQYF
TRBJ1-1 TRBV5-4 few NA 13 TGTGCCAGCAGCTTGAAGGGGTACACTGAAGCTTTCTTT CASSLKGYTEAFF
TRBJ2-5 TRBV3-1 many NA 14 TGTGCCAGCAGTCCGGGAGAAGGGTTAGAGACCCAGTACTTC CASSPGEGLETQYF
TRBJ1-2 TRBV7-6 many NA 12 TGTGCCAGCAGCCACACAGGTGATGGCTACACCTTC CASSHTGDGYTF
TRBJ1-2 TRBV7-9 many NA 9 TGTGCCAGCCCGGGGGGCTACACCTTC CASPGGYTF
TRBJ2-7 TRBV11-2 many NA 15 TGTGCCAGCAGCTTTGACCTCGACCCCAACTACGAGCAGTACTTC CASSFDLDPNYEQYF
TRBJ2-1 TRBV18 many NA 15 TGTGCCAGCTCACCAGGCGCCATTAGGGGGGATGAGCAGTTCTTC CASSPGAIRGDEQFF
TRBJ2-2 TRBV6-2/TRBV6-3 many TRBD1 16 TGTGCCAGCAGTTTCAAAGTCGGGACAGCCACCGGGGAGCTGTTTTTT CASSFKVGTATGELFF
TRBJ2-7 TRBV5-1 many NA 16 TGCGCCAGCAGCTTAGTTCGCGGGACTGAGTCCTACGAGCAGTACTTC CASSLVRGTESYEQYF
TRBJ1-2 TRBV20-1 many NA 14 TGCAGTGCTAGAGCTTGGGGAAATCGCCTAGGCTACACCTTC CSARAWGNRLGYTF
TRBJ2-3 TRBV5-1 many TRBD2 15 TGCGCCAGCAGCTTTGGGCGGGGGGGCGCAGATACGCAGTATTTT CASSFGRGGADTQYF
TRBJ1-6 TRBV5-1 few TRBD1 15 TGCGCCAGCAGCTTGGCCGGGACAGGCTACTCACCCCTCCACTTT CASSLAGTGYSPLHF
TRBJ1-1 TRBV19 many NA 15 TGTGCCAGTAGTATAGATAGCCGGGGGGGCACTGAAGCTTTCTTT CASSIDSRGGTEAFF
TRBJ2-5 TRBV12-3/TRBV12-4 many TRBD2 16 TGTGCCAGCAGGGGCGGGATCGGGGGGTACCAAGAGACCCAGTACTTC CASRGGIGGYQETQYF
TRBJ1-1 TRBV12-3/TRBV12-4 many NA 14 TGTGCCAGCACTAACTACGGGGGGGAGACTGAAGCTTTCTTT CASTNYGGETEAFF
TRBJ1-2 TRBV12-3/TRBV12-4 many NA 14 TGTGCCAGCAGTTTAGAGGGAAGAGGGGAAGGCTACACCTTC CASSLEGRGEGYTF
TRBJ2-7 TRBV19 many NA 14 TGTGCCAGTAGTATCTCGGGGACTTCCTACGAGCAGTACTTC CASSISGTSYEQYF
TRBJ2-5 TRBV6-2/TRBV6-3 many NA 14 TGTGCCAGCAGTCGGGACCGACGGGTGGAGACCCAGTACTTC CASSRDRRVETQYF
TRBJ2-3 TRBV20-1 many TRBD2 16 TGCAGTGCTTCCGCTGCCTTAGCGGGGGGGTCAGATACGCAGTATTTT CSASAALAGGSDTQYF
TRBJ2-1 TRBV5-1 many TRBD2 18 TGCGCCAGCAGCCCCGGCTTCACTAGCGGGGGGGCCTCCGATGAGCAGTTCTTC CASSPGFTSGGASDEQFF
TRBJ2-4 TRBV4-3 many NA 16 TGCGCCAGCAGCCAAGCCCCGGGGTACGTCAAAAACATTCAGTACTTC CASSQAPGYVKNIQYF
TRBJ2-6 TRBV19 NA NA 18 TGTGCCAGTAGGGTGACTTATGCCACCTTCTCTGGGGCCAACGTCCTGACTTTC CASRVTYATFSGANVLTF
TRBJ1-1 TRBV4-1 many TRBD1 15 TGCGCCAGCAGCCAACTGACAGGGGCTATGACTGAAGCTTTCTTT CASSQLTGAMTEAFF
TRBJ2-3 TRBV7-2 many NA 15 TGTGCCAGCAGCCAGACCGGTAGCCCCCCAGATACGCAGTATTTT CASSQTGSPPDTQYF
TRBJ2-2 TRBV3-1 many NA 15 TGTGCCAGCAGCCAATGGGGTAATGATGGCGGGGAGCTGTTTTTT CASSQWGNDGGELFF
TRBJ2-1 TRBV5-5 many NA 12 TGTGCCAGCAGCCTCCGGGACGCGGAGAAATTCTTC CASSLRDAEKFF
TRBJ1-1 TRBV30 many NA 13 TGTGCCTGGACCCGTCTGTTTATCGCTGAAGCTTTCTTT CAWTRLFIAEAFF
TRBJ1-4 TRBV7-2 NA TRBD1 13 TGTGCCAGCAGCCGACAGGGTGGGGAAAAACTGTTTTTT CASSRQGGEKLFF
TRBJ2-3 TRBV5-4 NA NA 14 TGTGCCAGCAGCTTGCTGGGTTCAGGCGATACGCAGTATTTT CASSLLGSGDTQYF
TRBJ2-5 TRBV20-1 many TRBD1 14 TGCGCCGGGGTCGGGACAGGGGGTATAGAGACCCAGTACTTC CAGVGTGGIETQYF
TRBJ2-7 TRBV18 many TRBD1 15 TGTGCCAGCTCACCCTCAGGGGGCGCATCCTACGAGCAGTACTTC CASSPSGGASYEQYF
TRBJ2-3 TRBV19 many NA 14 TGTGCCAGTAGTATACGGGTAGGCACAGATACGCAGTATTTT CASSIRVGTDTQYF
TRBJ2-3 TRBV7-2 many NA 16 TGTGCCAGCAGCTTAGCGGGGGTAACTTCCGCAGATACGCAGTATTTT CASSLAGVTSADTQYF
TRBJ2-1 TRBV5-4 few TRBD2 16 TGTGCCAGCAGTCCCAGCGGGGCTTCGTACTACAATGAGCAGTTCTTC CASSPSGASYYNEQFF
TRBJ2-1 TRBV4-1 many NA 16 TGCGCCAGCAGCCAAGTTGGCAGGGGCTCCTACAATGAGCAGTTCTTC CASSQVGRGSYNEQFF
TRBJ1-1 TRBV10-3 few NA 13 TGTGCCCTCGGGGGCAGGGGGAACACTGAAGCTTTCTTT CALGGRGNTEAFF
TRBJ2-4 TRBV5-1 many NA 16 TGCGCCAGCAGCATCGCCCCTTCGGGGGTGGGGTACATTCAGTACTTC CASSIAPSGVGYIQYF
TRBJ1-1 TRBV2 many TRBD1 12 TGTGCCAGCAGTGACAGGGACAGAGTAGCTTTCTTT CASSDRDRVAFF
TRBJ2-3 TRBV5-1 many NA 14 TGCGCCAGCAGCTTGCCCCAGGGATCAGATACGCAGTATTTT CASSLPQGSDTQYF
TRBJ2-7 TRBV5-1 many TRBD1 15 TGCGCCAGCAGCTTCGGGACAGGGGGCTTCTACGAGCAGTACTTC CASSFGTGGFYEQYF
TRBJ1-1 TRBV27 many NA 13 TGTGCCAGCAGTTTGGGCAGGAGATTTGAAGCTTTCTTT CASSLGRRFEAFF
TRBJ2-7 TRBV18 many TRBD2 14 TGTGCCAGCTCACTAAGCGGGGTAGGCTACGAGCAGTACTTC CASSLSGVGYEQYF
TRBJ1-1 TRBV20-1 many TRBD1 12 TGCAGTGCGGGACAGGGGAACACTGAAGCTTTCTTT CSAGQGNTEAFF
TRBJ1-1 TRBV4-3 many TRBD1 16 TGCGCCAGCAGCCAAGAAGCGCAGGGGGCGGACACTGAAGCTTTCTTT CASSQEAQGADTEAFF
TRBJ2-3 TRBV9 many NA 13 TGTGCCAGCAGCGTAGTCGGAACAGATACGCAGTATTTT CASSVVGTDTQYF
TRBJ2-2 TRBV19 NA TRBD1 13 TGTGCCAGTTGGACAGGGAACACCGGGGAGCTGTTTTTT CASWTGNTGELFF